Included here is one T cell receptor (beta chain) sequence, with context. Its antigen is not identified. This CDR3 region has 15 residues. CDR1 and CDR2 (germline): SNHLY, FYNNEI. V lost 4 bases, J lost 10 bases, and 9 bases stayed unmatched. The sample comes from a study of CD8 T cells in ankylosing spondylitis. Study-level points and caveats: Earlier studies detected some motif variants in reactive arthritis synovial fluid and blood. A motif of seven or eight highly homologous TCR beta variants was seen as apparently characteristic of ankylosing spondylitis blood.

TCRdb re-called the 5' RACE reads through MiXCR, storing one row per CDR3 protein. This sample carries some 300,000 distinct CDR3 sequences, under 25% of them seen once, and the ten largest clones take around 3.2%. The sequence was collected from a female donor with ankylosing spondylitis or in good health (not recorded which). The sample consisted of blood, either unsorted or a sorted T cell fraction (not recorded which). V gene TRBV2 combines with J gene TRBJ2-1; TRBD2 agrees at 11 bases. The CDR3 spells CASSVRLAGGWEQFF. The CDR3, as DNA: TGTGCCAGCAGTGTGAGGCTAGCGGGAGGCTGGGAGCAGTTCTTC.